This is a list of T cell receptor beta chains from one sample in a study of a mutant IDH1 vaccine in newly diagnosed glioma. TCRdb keeps only in-frame clones here, not all; method: immunoSEQ multiplex PCR. The profile shows approximately 54,000 clones, 65% to 85% of them singletons. Sample: PBMCs, taken from a glioma patient treated with radiotherapy, temozolomide or both. These TCRs come from a young man with glioma. Both conserved end residues are part of each CDR3. Fields, in order: V gene, J gene, clone size, D gene, CDR3 DNA, CDR3 protein. D genes are given only for firm matches. Part of the rows lack a size; the others show once, few, many or a class for expanded clones.

>TRBV7-3|TRBJ2-7|-|TRBD1
TGTGCCAGCAGCTTAGCCGGGACAGGGGACTACGAGCAGTACTTC
CASSLAGTGDYEQYF
>TRBV5-4|TRBJ1-2|-|TRBD1
TGTGCCAGCAGCATCGCCGGGACAGACTATGGCTACACCTTC
CASSIAGTDYGYTF
>TRBV9|TRBJ1-2|-|-
TGTGCCAGCAGCGTAGTGAGCAGGGTTGCTGGGAAGCATGGCTACACCTTC
CASSVVSRVAGKHGYTF
>TRBV6-1|TRBJ1-2|-|-
TGTGCCAGCAGTGAATTCCAGCACTATGGCTACACCTTC
CASSEFQHYGYTF
>TRBV7-2|TRBJ2-1|-|TRBD2
TGTGCCAGCAGCAAACTGGGACTAGCGGGGGCGGGCAATGAGCAGTTCTTC
CASSKLGLAGAGNEQFF
>TRBV30|TRBJ1-1|-|-
TGTGCCTGGAGTTGGAACACTGAAGCTTTCTTT
CAWSWNTEAFF
>TRBV2|TRBJ1-2|-|-
TGTGCCAGCAGTGAAGCGGAGGGACCGTACTATGGCTACACCTTC
CASSEAEGPYYGYTF
>TRBV2|TRBJ2-2|-|TRBD1
TGTGCCAGCAGCCAACCGACAGGGACCAGGCGAAATACCGGGGAGCTGTTTTTT
CASSQPTGTRRNTGELFF
>TRBV20-1|TRBJ1-1|-|-
TGCAGTGCTAGGGCGAACACTGAAGCTTTCTTT
CSARANTEAFF
>TRBV30|TRBJ2-7|-|-
TGTGCCTGGCGGACAGATCTGGCGTCCTACGAGCAGTACTTC
CAWRTDLASYEQYF
>TRBV6-5|TRBJ2-1|-|-
TGTGCCAGCACCAAACTCAGAGGTACCGTCAATGAGCAGTTCTTC
CASTKLRGTVNEQFF
>TRBV7-6|TRBJ2-7|-|TRBD2
TGTGCCAGCAGCTTAGAGGCAGCGGGAGCGTTCTACGAGCAGTACTTC
CASSLEAAGAFYEQYF
>TRBV2|TRBJ2-1|few|TRBD2
TGTGCCAGCAGTGAGGGACTAGCCTATGAGCAGTTCTTC
CASSEGLAYEQFF
>TRBV27|TRBJ1-1|-|TRBD1
TGTGCCAGCAGTCCCGGGACAGGGGGCAACACTGAAGCTTTCTTT
CASSPGTGGNTEAFF
>TRBV21-1|TRBJ1-1|-|-
TGTGCCAGCAGCAAGGCCCCCAAGAACACTGAAGCTTTCTTT
CASSKAPKNTEAFF
>TRBV19|TRBJ2-1|-|TRBD2
TGTGCCAGTAGTACTAGCGGGAGTAGAGGGAATGAGCAGTTCTTC
CASSTSGSRGNEQFF
>TRBV7-2|TRBJ1-4|-|-
TGTGCCAGCAGCTTAGATGGGACATCTAATGAAAAACTGTTTTTT
CASSLDGTSNEKLFF
>TRBV5-6|TRBJ2-1|once|TRBD1
TGTGCCAGCAGCTTGCTCGGGACAGCCTACAATGAGCAGTTCTTC
CASSLLGTAYNEQFF
>TRBV7-3|TRBJ2-3|-|TRBD2
TGTGCCAGCAGCTCGAGCGGGCGGGAGGGCAATACGCAGTATTTT
CASSSSGREGNTQYF
>TRBV4-3|TRBJ2-1|-|-
TGCGCCAGCAGCCAAGCGGGGACTCCTGAATACAATGAGCAGTTCTTC
CASSQAGTPEYNEQFF
>TRBV14|TRBJ1-2|few|-
TGTGCCAGCAGCCAAAGCAGATCGGGGGCATATGGCTACACCTTC
CASSQSRSGAYGYTF
>TRBV6-5|TRBJ2-5|-|TRBD1
TGTGCCAGCAGTTACTCGAACAGGGGGCTGGAGACCCAGTACTTC
CASSYSNRGLETQYF
>TRBV18|TRBJ1-5|-|TRBD1
TGTGCCAGCTCACAGACAGGGAGCAATCAGCCCCAGCATTTT
CASSQTGSNQPQHF
>TRBV5-1|TRBJ1-4|-|-
TGCGCCAGCAGCTTGAACTCGGGGGAAAAACTGTTTTTT
CASSLNSGEKLFF
>TRBV6-6|TRBJ2-7|-|TRBD1
TGTGCCAGCAGTACAACCGGGACAGTCTCCTACGAGCAGTACTTC
CASSTTGTVSYEQYF
>TRBV14|TRBJ1-3|-|-
TGTGCCAGCGGGCGGAGGGCCACCTCTGGAAACACCATATATTTT
CASGRRATSGNTIYF
>TRBV4-2|TRBJ2-6|-|TRBD2
TGTGCCAGCAGCCAAGATATTAATCGCGGGAGCTCTGGGGCCAACGTCCTGACTTTC
CASSQDINRGSSGANVLTF
>TRBV11-2|TRBJ2-7|-|-
TGTGCCAGCAGCTTATTACAGGAGGAGCAGTACTTC
CASSLLQEEQYF
>TRBV11-2|TRBJ2-1|-|TRBD2
TGTGCCAGCAGCTTAGGAATAGCGGGGGACAATGAGCAGTTCTTC
CASSLGIAGDNEQFF
>TRBV7-8|TRBJ2-5|once|-
TGTGCCAGCAGCTTTAGGAGGGATCTCCAAGAGACCCAGTACTTC
CASSFRRDLQETQYF
>TRBV12-5|TRBJ1-2|few|-
TGTGCTAGTGGTTTGGTAGGATTAGCGGAAAACTATGGCTACACCTTC
CASGLVGLAENYGYTF
>TRBV30|TRBJ2-3|once|TRBD2
TGTGCCTGGAACCTCCAGATTAGGATACGGGGACTAGCGGGGGGCTCAGATACGCAGTATTTT
CAWNLQIRIRGLAGGSDTQYF
>TRBV15|TRBJ2-7|-|TRBD1
TGTGCCACCAGCCGGGGGGGGGACAGGGGTTACGAGCAGTACTTC
CATSRGGDRGYEQYF
>TRBV11-1|TRBJ1-1|once|-
TGTGCCAGCAGCCTCGACATAGGGGGTAAGACTGAAGCTTTCTTT
CASSLDIGGKTEAFF
>TRBV5-4|TRBJ2-5|-|-
TGTGCCAGCAGCCTAACCGGGACTGCGAGCCAGTACTTC
CASSLTGTASQYF
>TRBV6-5|TRBJ2-7|-|TRBD1
TGTGCCAGCAGTTACTCGGGACAGGTCCACGAGCAGTACTTC
CASSYSGQVHEQYF
>TRBV5-4|TRBJ1-1|-|-
TGTGCCAGCAGCGTAGGTGCCGAGAACACTGAAGCTTTCTTT
CASSVGAENTEAFF
>TRBV9|TRBJ1-2|-|TRBD1
TGTGCCAGCAGCCTTGGACAGGGGGCCTATGGCTACACCTTC
CASSLGQGAYGYTF
>TRBV29-1|TRBJ2-1|-|TRBD1
TGCAGCGTTGAACTAGGACAGGGGTGGGATGAGCAGTTCTTC
CSVELGQGWDEQFF
>TRBV4-2|TRBJ2-1|-|-
TGTGCCAGCAGCCAAGATTCAGACCTATCCCGCGGGCAGTTCTTC
CASSQDSDLSRGQFF
>TRBV5-1|TRBJ2-7|-|-
TGCGCCAGCAGCCCGATGGGGGGATCTCCCCCCGGGCAGTACTTC
CASSPMGGSPPGQYF
>TRBV7-9|TRBJ1-2|-|TRBD1
TGTGCCAGCAGCCTACCGGGACAGCAAACCTCTAACTATGGCTACACCTTC
CASSLPGQQTSNYGYTF
>TRBV4-1|TRBJ1-4|-|TRBD1
TGCGCCAGCAGCCAAGGTGGGCAGGGGGCTGAAAAACTGTTTTTT
CASSQGGQGAEKLFF
>TRBV5-1|TRBJ1-3|-|TRBD1
TGCGCCAGCAGCTTGTGGGGGACCGGACAGGCGGACCTGATACGTGCAAACACCATATATTTT
CASSLWGTGQADLIRANTIYF
>TRBV7-9|TRBJ2-6|-|TRBD1
TGTGCCAGCAGCCAGGGACAGGGAATGCGTGGGGCCAACGTCCTGACTTTC
CASSQGQGMRGANVLTF
>TRBV9|TRBJ2-5|-|TRBD2
TGTGCCAGCAGCGTAGGAACTAGCGGGGGGCAGGAGACCCAGTACTTC
CASSVGTSGGQETQYF
>TRBV9|TRBJ1-2|-|-
TGTGCCAGCAGCGTAGAGTTTGAGGGGTCTGGCTACACCTTC
CASSVEFEGSGYTF